The 2 T cell receptor beta chains below come from one sample, sequenced in a study of Graves' ophthalmopathy and Graves' hyperthyroidism. RNA transcripts yielded amplified TCR beta CDR3 regions. First-round RT-PCR with HTBI primers preceded a second-round multiplex PCR. TCRdb ran MiXCR on the multiplex PCR reads and lists one entry per CDR3 protein. This sample carries about 480,000 distinct CDR3 sequences, 13% to 15% of them seen once, and the ten largest clones take approximately 9.8%. Sequenced sample: blood. These receptor sequences come from a woman aged 25 to 39 with Graves' ophthalmopathy.

This clonotype has a count of ten or more. The chain recombines TRBV3-1 with TRBJ1-1; maybe TRBD1 (5 bases). Deletions cut 1 base from V and 5 bases from J, with 17 bases between. CDR1 and CDR2 from the germline V gene are LGHDT and YNNKEL (reference sequence). The CDR3 runs 16 residues. Here the CDR3 reads CASSQANGGRGTEAFF. CDR3 bases: TGTGCCAGCAGCCAAGCTAATGGGGGAAGAGGGACTGAAGCTTTCTTT.

This clonotype was observed at least ten times. J is TRBJ1-1 and V is TRBV12-3 or TRBV12-4, with TRBD1 matching 9 bases. V shed 7 bases, J shed 4 bases, and the junction held 7 bases outside the gene matches. The CDR3 totals 14 residues. The CDR3 loop is CASNPLTGGTEAFF. The CDR3 DNA reads as TGTGCCAGCAATCCCCTGACAGGGGGCACTGAAGCTTTCTTT.